This T cell receptor (beta chain) was obtained from a study of cytomegalovirus exposure and HLA in healthy donors. Study results and caveats: In the 95 to 150 validation repertoires, a later analysis found that first-cohort TCR clusters tended to co-occur. Most TCR sequences were uncommon, yet certain public TCRs appeared in many donors.

Concerning this clone: Its antigen is not identified.

Germline V gene data show CDR1 as LNHDA and CDR2 as SQIVND (reference sequence). This CDR3 region has 12 residues. The germline V and J ends were trimmed by 6 bases and 9 bases, with 11 bases remaining between them. Repertoires were generated with immunoSEQ multiplex PCR, while TCRdb's copy carries only in-frame clones and drops some. The repertoire holds 150,000 to 200,000 clones, with roughly 86% as singletons. Input material: PBMCs. The J gene is TRBJ1-4, the V gene TRBV19; D remains ambiguous. The receptor comes from a man aged 18 to 35 in good health and CMV-seropositive. CDR3 amino acids: CASSNRGQKLFF. The CDR3 nucleotides are TGTGCCAGTAGCAACCGGGGTCAAAAACTGTTTTTT.